These 25 T cell receptor beta chains were sequenced from one sample in a study of PD-1 blockade in mismatch repair-deficient tumors. Profiled with immunoSEQ multiplex PCR; TCRdb holds only in-frame clones, not every one. The table includes tens of thousands of clones, 81% detected once. The sequencing here drew on peripheral blood, taken 12 weeks after starting pembrolizumab. The source is an adult with mismatch repair-deficient cancer.

The V and J genes are TRBV29-1 and TRBJ1-1, with 10 nucleotides matching TRBD1. V lost 7 bases and J lost 3; bases outside the gene matches: 5. In germline, CDR1 is SQVTM, CDR2 ANQGSEA. The CDR3 runs 13 residues. The CDR3 sequence is CSARDRGDTEAFF. The DNA for the CDR3 is TGCAGCGCACGGGACAGGGGTGACACTGAAGCTTTCTTT. The full variable domain, rest sourced from reference TRBV29-1 and TRBJ1-1, is SAVISQKPSRDICQRGTSLTIQCQVDSQVTMMFWYRQQPGQSLTLIATANQGSEATYESGFVIDKFPISRPNLTFSTLTVSNMSPEDSSIYLCSARDRGDTEAFFGQGTRLTVV.

The chain links TRBV28 to TRBJ1-2; no firm D call. Germline CDR1 reads MDHEN; CDR2 reads SYDVKM. V dropped 2 bases and J dropped 6 bases, with 10 bases sitting between them. The CDR3 consists of 13 residues. CDR3 region: CASSLVAGNGYTF. The DNA for the CDR3 is TGTGCCAGCAGTTTAGTAGCGGGGAATGGCTACACCTTC.

This sequence joins TRBV7-9 and TRBJ2-2; D may be TRBD2 (5 bases). Per the germline V gene, CDR1 is SEHNR and CDR2 is FQNEAQ (reference sequence). V lost 6 bases to trimming and J lost 3 bases, with 8 bases between them. The CDR3 has 13 amino acids. The CDR3 here is CASRDFHTGELFF. For the CDR3, the DNA is TGTGCCAGCAGGGACTTTCACACCGGGGAGCTGTTTTTT.

As concerns this clone: One end of the junction does not line up with germline, which may come from a read error. The J gene is TRBJ2-7, the V gene TRBV23-1; D perhaps matches TRBD1 (6 bases). TRBV23-1 is an open reading frame whose function is uncertain. The CDR3 is 11 amino acids. The CDR3 reads CASSRGYRVPF. CDR3 nucleotide sequence: TGCGCCAGCAGTCGGGGGTACAGGGTCCCCTTC.

CDR3 DNA: TGTGCCTGGAGTGGAGCAGCCCCCTACGAGCAGTACTTC. Translation: CAWSGAAPYEQYF. The V gene is TRBV30, the J gene TRBJ2-7; D not resolved. The ends were cut back, 1 base at V and 2 bases at J, with 9 bases in the middle. The CDR3 extends over 13 amino acids. Germline loops: CDR1 GTSNPN, CDR2 SVGIG (reference sequence). The complete variable domain, with remaining parts taken from reference TRBV30 and TRBJ2-7, reads SQTIHQWPATLVQPVGSPLSLECTVEGTSNPNLYWYRQAAGRGLQLLFYSVGIGQISSEVPQNLSASRPQDRQFILSSKKLLLSDSGFYLCAWSGAAPYEQYFGPGTRLTVT.

This chain connects TRBV15 to TRBJ2-7; 8 bases are shared with TRBD1. V lost 7 bases to trimming and J lost 5 bases; unmatched junction nucleotides: 10. Germline values: CDR1 LNHNV, CDR2 YYDKDF (reference sequence). The CDR3 spans 14 residues. This CDR3 is CATNSDRESDEQYF. The CDR3 region has the DNA TGTGCCACCAACTCGGACAGGGAGTCCGACGAGCAGTACTTC. Full variable domain (remainder filled in from reference TRBV15 and TRBJ2-7): DAMVIQNPRYQVTQFGKPVTLSCSQTLNHNVMYWYQQKSSQAPKLLFHYYDKDFNNEADTPDNFQSRRPNTSFCFLDIRSPGLGDTAMYLCATNSDRESDEQYFGPGTRLTVT.

The chain employs TRBV28 and TRBJ1-2; TRBD1 might be the D (6 bases). CDR1 MDHEN and CDR2 SYDVKM come from the germline V gene. This CDR3 has 15 residues. The V end lost 6 bases, the J end lost 7 bases, and 21 bases lay between the germline ends. The CDR3 sequence: CASRENRGGRGGYTF. In DNA form, the CDR3 reads TGTGCCAGCAGGGAAAACCGTGGGGGGCGAGGTGGCTACACCTTC.

The V call is TRBV18, the J call TRBJ1-1, with TRBD1 as a possible D gene (5 bases). Per germline, CDR1 KGHSH and CDR2 LQKENI. Trimming cost V 4 bases and J 4 bases, with 13 bases left between them. This CDR3 has 14 residues. CDR3 region: CASSQGPAGTEAFF. The CDR3 nucleotides read TGTGCCAGCTCACAGGGGCCCGCGGGCACTGAAGCTTTCTTT.

The rearrangement joins TRBV23-1 to TRBJ2-2; D is ambiguous. TRBV23-1 is known as an ORF, though its function is uncertain. The CDR3 contains 15 residues. Trimming removed 3 bases from V and 0 bases from J, with 8 bases in between. Written as DNA, the CDR3 is TGCGCCAGCAGTCACCGAGTCGCGAACACCGGGGAGCTGTTTTTT. The encoded protein is CASSHRVANTGELFF.

This clone was seen more than once but under ten times. V gene TRBV5-6 combines with J gene TRBJ1-1, with D unresolved. The CDR3 extends over 15 amino acids. Trimming pared 3 bases from V and 2 bases from J, leaving 14 bases between. Germline V gene sequence: CDR1 SGHDT, CDR2 YYEEEE. The DNA for the CDR3 is TGTGCCAGCAGCTCGCGTCCGGGCATCAACACTGAAGCTTTCTTT. Its protein is CASSSRPGINTEAFF.

This chain connects TRBV6-5 to TRBJ2-7, with 10 nucleotides matching TRBD2. This CDR3 spans 16 amino acids. The germline V gene has CDR1 MNHEY and CDR2 SVGAGI. Unmatched junction bases numbered 6, after V lost 0 bases and J lost 4 bases. The CDR3 loop is CASSYSYLAGEYEQYF. In DNA, the CDR3 is TGTGCCAGCAGTTACTCGTACCTAGCGGGAGAATACGAGCAGTACTTC.

The chain uses TRBV4-3 and TRBJ2-7; 9 bases match TRBD1. CDR3 size: 17 residues. V shed 3 bases, J shed 3 bases, and the junction held 12 bases outside the gene matches. Germline CDR1 LGHNA, CDR2 YSLEER. CDR3 in amino acids: CASSHRNFGDRDYEQYF. The CDR3 coding sequence is TGCGCCAGCAGCCACAGAAATTTTGGGGACAGGGACTACGAGCAGTACTTC.

There are a few counts of this clone. The chain is built from TRBV5-1 and TRBJ2-3; 9 nucleotides line up with TRBD1. This CDR3 region has 15 residues. The germline V gene has CDR1 SGHRS and CDR2 YFSETQ. Trimming at V came to 3 bases and at J to 2 bases, leaving 4 bases not matched to a gene. The CDR3 sequence: CASSYRDRDTDTQYF. CDR3 bases: TGCGCCAGCAGCTACCGGGACAGGGACACAGATACGCAGTATTTT.

The V gene is TRBV5-6, the J gene TRBJ1-2; 9 bases map to TRBD1. The CDR3 runs to 14 residues. Germline V lookup: CDR1 SGHDT, CDR2 YYEEEE. Trimming at V came to 3 bases and at J to 4 bases, leaving 4 bases not matched to a gene. In DNA form, the CDR3 reads TGTGCCAGCAGCTGGACAGGGGCAGGCTATGGCTACACCTTC. Its protein product is CASSWTGAGYGYTF.

V usage is TRBV25-1 and J usage is TRBJ2-1; TRBD2 matches 7 bases. V was clipped by 3 bases and J by 15 bases; unmatched bases: 8. The CDR3 is 12 amino acids. Germline V gene sequence: CDR1 MGHDK, CDR2 SYGVNS. For the CDR3, the DNA is TGTGCCAGCAGTGAGACCGGGAGGTATTCGTTCTTC. Translation gives CASSETGRYSFF.

The chain recombines TRBV5-4 with TRBJ2-2; D possibly uses TRBD1 or TRBD2 (5 bases each). Germline V gene lookup returns CDR1 SGHNT and CDR2 YYREEE (reference sequence). The CDR3 spans 16 residues. V dropped 4 bases and J dropped 0 bases, with 13 bases sitting between them. The CDR3 DNA reads TGTGCCAGCAGCCCCCGGGACCCGACGAACACCGGGGAGCTGTTTTTT. As protein: CASSPRDPTNTGELFF.

This clone came up once. This sequence joins TRBV13 and TRBJ2-2; TRBD2 agrees at 10 bases. In germline, CDR1 is PRHDT, CDR2 FYEKMQ (reference sequence). The ends lost 5 bases at V and 1 base at J; junction bases unmatched: 4. The CDR3 runs to 16 residues. As DNA, the CDR3 is TGTGCCAGCAGCCCGCGGACTAGCGGGAACACCGGGGAGCTGTTTTTT. Translated: CASSPRTSGNTGELFF. Using reference TRBV13 and TRBJ2-2 for the parts outside the CDR3, the full variable domain is AAGVIQSPRHLIKEKRETATLKCYPIPRHDTVYWYQQGPGQDPQFLISFYEKMQSDKGSIPDRFSAQQFSDYHSELNMSSLELGDSALYFCASSPRTSGNTGELFFGEGSRLTVL.

The chain couples TRBV19 to TRBJ2-1, with D perhaps assigned TRBD1 or TRBD2 (6 bases each). This CDR3 has 15 amino acids. Trimming removed 8 bases at V and 0 bases at J, with 14 bases between. Germline CDR1 reads LNHDA; CDR2 reads SQIVND (reference sequence). This CDR3 reads CASSLRGASYNEQFF. CDR3 nucleotide sequence: TGTGCCAGTTCCCTTAGGGGGGCCTCCTACAATGAGCAGTTCTTC.

The J gene is TRBJ1-1, the V gene TRBV29-1, with D perhaps matching TRBD1 (5 bases). CDR1 and CDR2 (germline): SQVTM, ANQGSEA. The CDR3 is 15 residues long. V was pared by 6 bases and J by 0 bases, with 17 bases between. CDR3 bases: TGCAGCGTATTTATCCAGGGCGACATGAACACTGAAGCTTTCTTT. This codes for CSVFIQGDMNTEAFF. The full variable domain, completed using reference TRBV29-1 and TRBJ1-1, is SAVISQKPSRDICQRGTSLTIQCQVDSQVTMMFWYRQQPGQSLTLIATANQGSEATYESGFVIDKFPISRPNLTFSTLTVSNMSPEDSSIYLCSVFIQGDMNTEAFFGQGTRLTVV.

This clone was observed a single time. The chain carries TRBV7-2 and TRBJ1-5, with unresolved D. CDR3 length equals 14 residues. V shed 1 base and J shed 7 bases, with 11 bases lying between them. The germline V gene has CDR1 SGHTA and CDR2 FQGNSA. The CDR3 loop reads CASSLVRQDQPQHF. In nucleotides, the CDR3 is TGTGCCAGCAGCTTAGTTAGGCAGGACCAGCCCCAGCATTTT.

The genes are TRBV19 and TRBJ2-7; 7 bases are shared with TRBD1. The J segment lost 2 bases and the V segment lost 1 base, leaving 8 bases of the junction unmatched. This CDR3 has 16 residues. CDR1 and CDR2 from the germline V gene are LNHDA and SQIVND (reference sequence). The CDR3 nucleotides read TGTGCCAGTAGTATAGCCCCATGGACAGGCACCTACGAGCAGTACTTC. It translates to CASSIAPWTGTYEQYF.

V is TRBV18 and J is TRBJ2-7, with 8 bases aligning to TRBD2. Germline loops: CDR1 KGHSH, CDR2 LQKENI. V lost 3 bases and J lost 6; bases outside the gene matches: 7. The length of the CDR3 is 14 residues. The CDR3 reads CASSPSGRAGEQYF. Written as DNA, the CDR3 is TGTGCCAGCTCACCGTCCGGGAGGGCCGGCGAGCAGTACTTC. Variable domain in full (rest from reference TRBV18 and TRBJ2-7): NAGVMQNPRHLVRRRGQEARLRCSPMKGHSHVYWYRQLPEEGLKFMVYLQKENIIDESGMPKERFSAEFPKEGPSILRIQQVVRGDSAAYFCASSPSGRAGEQYFGPGTRLTVT.

The chain's CDR3 is CASNPLDGLNTGELFF. For the CDR3, the DNA is TGTGCCAGCAATCCACTGGACGGATTAAACACCGGGGAGCTGTTTTTT. The chain has TRBV6-6 and TRBJ2-2; D unresolved. V lost 7 bases and J lost 2, with 17 bases in between. Looked up from germline, CDR1 is MNHNY and CDR2 is SVGAGI (reference sequence). This CDR3 has 16 amino acids.

V and J are TRBV5-1 and TRBJ2-1; D not certain. The CDR3 loop spans 14 amino acids. Germline values: CDR1 SGHRS, CDR2 YFSETQ. Trimming cost V 6 bases and J 7 bases, with 17 bases left between them. The CDR3 bases are TGCGCCAGCACCCGCGATTCGACTGTGAATGAGCAGTTCTTC. Translation: CASTRDSTVNEQFF.

The chain is built from TRBV27 and TRBJ2-7, with no clear D. Germline lookup yields CDR1 MNHEY and CDR2 SMNVEV (reference sequence). The CDR3 totals 12 residues. CDR3 residues: CASGVGPYEQYF. The CDR3 bases are TGTGCAAGTGGGGTCGGGCCCTACGAGCAGTACTTC.